This note documents a single TCR beta chain sequence. Its target is unknown. These data come from a study of early T cells in non-severe SARS-CoV-2 infection. Study-level background: Sequenced bulk RNA came from whole blood that was unsorted, and chains were unpaired. General study points: Sequences matched to VDJdb favored anti-spike CD8 responses, while private and CD4 specificities were missed.

Individual cDNA molecules were tagged with unique molecular identifiers, the study reported. TCRdb reanalysed the 5' RACE reads using MiXCR and keeps one entry per CDR3 protein. The table lists approximately 70,000 distinct CDR3 sequences, approximately 12% of them singletons, with around 4.5% in the top ten. The CDR3 runs 13 residues. Trimming cost V 4 bases and J 8 bases, with 11 bases left between them. Germline CDR1 reads WNHNN; CDR2 reads SYGVQD (reference sequence). The receptor was isolated from an adult who was a healthcare worker with PCR-confirmed SARS-CoV-2 infection or an uninfected control (not recorded which). This chain links TRBV10-1 with TRBJ2-2; tentative D call: TRBD2 (6 bases). Sequences were obtained from whole blood. In nucleotides, the CDR3 is TGCGCCAGCAGTGTTCGGCGGGAAGGGGAGCTGTTTTTT. Its translation: CASSVRREGELFF.